A single sample is the source of the 5 T cell receptor beta chains below, sequenced in a study of graft-versus-host responses after intestinal transplantation. Using immunoSEQ multiplex PCR, the repertoire was profiled, and TCRdb retains in-frame clones only, with some absent. Here the sample spans 85,000 to 100,000 clones, 86% being singletons. This specimen was PBMCs, taken 255 days after intestinal transplant. The receptors derive from a human patient who received an intestinal transplant, so some T cells may come from the graft donor.

V is TRBV5-4 and J is TRBJ2-3; D unresolved. Trimming stripped 0 bases from V and 5 bases from J, with 4 bases between. The CDR3 runs to 12 residues. Germline CDR1 and CDR2: SGHNT and YYREEE (reference sequence). The CDR3 DNA reads TGTGCCAGCAGCTTGGAGGGAGATACGCAGTATTTT. This codes for CASSLEGDTQYF.

Comment on this clone: The same CDR3 is also encoded by other DNA sequences in this sample. The rearrangement links TRBV2 to TRBJ1-2; the D gene is possibly TRBD1 (6 bases). Trimming pared 1 base from V and 3 bases from J, leaving 6 bases between. The CDR3 length is 13 residues. CDR1 is SNHLY, CDR2 FYNNEI, per germline. CDR3 nucleotide sequence: TGTGCCAGCAGTGAAGGGACAGACTATGGCTACACCTTC. It codes for CASSEGTDYGYTF.

The V and J genes are TRBV6-1 and TRBJ2-1; D is unclear. Germline CDR1 is MNHNS and CDR2 is SASEGT. V was shortened by 1 base and J by 0 bases, with 7 bases between the two germline ends. CDR3 size: 15 residues. The CDR3 DNA reads as TGTGCCAGCAGTGAAGAAAGCCACTCCTACAATGAGCAGTTCTTC. Amino acid sequence: CASSEESHSYNEQFF.

The chain's CDR3 is CASSLEAATEAFF. The CDR3 nucleotides are TGCGCCAGCAGCTTGGAGGCAGCCACTGAAGCTTTCTTT. The chain joins TRBV5-1 to TRBJ1-1; D gene unclear. V lost 0 bases and J 4 bases, leaving 7 bases between the germline ends. CDR1 SGHRS and CDR2 YFSETQ come from the germline V gene. The CDR3 loop spans 13 amino acids.

The chain couples TRBV6-1 to TRBJ1-2; TRBD1 aligns across 8 bases. In germline, CDR1 is MNHNS, CDR2 SASEGT. The CDR3 consists of 16 residues. J was trimmed by 6 bases and V by 2 bases; bases with no gene match: 11. The CDR3: CASSEIGTGPINGYTF. The DNA of the CDR3 is TGTGCCAGCAGTGAAATAGGGACAGGCCCTATCAATGGCTACACCTTC.